This T cell receptor beta chain was recorded in a study of blood T cell repertoires in COVID-19. Study at large: COVID-19 samples from acute and convalescent phases originated in the United States, Italy and Spain.

J was trimmed by 1 base and V by 4 bases; bases with no gene match: 7. CDR1 is SGHRS, CDR2 YFSETQ, per germline. The CDR3 totals 16 residues. Profiled with immunoSEQ multiplex PCR; TCRdb holds only in-frame clones, not every one. There are about 90,000 clones in the sample; roughly 80% occur only once, and about 23% lies in the top ten. This chain connects TRBV5-1 to TRBJ2-3, with 9 bases matching TRBD1. Sequences were obtained from peripheral blood. This clonotype originated in an elderly man with active or convalescent COVID-19. DNA for the CDR3: TGCGCCAGCAGCATAGGACAGGGGAGAGGCACAGATACGCAGTATTTT. Protein sequence: CASSIGQGRGTDTQYF.